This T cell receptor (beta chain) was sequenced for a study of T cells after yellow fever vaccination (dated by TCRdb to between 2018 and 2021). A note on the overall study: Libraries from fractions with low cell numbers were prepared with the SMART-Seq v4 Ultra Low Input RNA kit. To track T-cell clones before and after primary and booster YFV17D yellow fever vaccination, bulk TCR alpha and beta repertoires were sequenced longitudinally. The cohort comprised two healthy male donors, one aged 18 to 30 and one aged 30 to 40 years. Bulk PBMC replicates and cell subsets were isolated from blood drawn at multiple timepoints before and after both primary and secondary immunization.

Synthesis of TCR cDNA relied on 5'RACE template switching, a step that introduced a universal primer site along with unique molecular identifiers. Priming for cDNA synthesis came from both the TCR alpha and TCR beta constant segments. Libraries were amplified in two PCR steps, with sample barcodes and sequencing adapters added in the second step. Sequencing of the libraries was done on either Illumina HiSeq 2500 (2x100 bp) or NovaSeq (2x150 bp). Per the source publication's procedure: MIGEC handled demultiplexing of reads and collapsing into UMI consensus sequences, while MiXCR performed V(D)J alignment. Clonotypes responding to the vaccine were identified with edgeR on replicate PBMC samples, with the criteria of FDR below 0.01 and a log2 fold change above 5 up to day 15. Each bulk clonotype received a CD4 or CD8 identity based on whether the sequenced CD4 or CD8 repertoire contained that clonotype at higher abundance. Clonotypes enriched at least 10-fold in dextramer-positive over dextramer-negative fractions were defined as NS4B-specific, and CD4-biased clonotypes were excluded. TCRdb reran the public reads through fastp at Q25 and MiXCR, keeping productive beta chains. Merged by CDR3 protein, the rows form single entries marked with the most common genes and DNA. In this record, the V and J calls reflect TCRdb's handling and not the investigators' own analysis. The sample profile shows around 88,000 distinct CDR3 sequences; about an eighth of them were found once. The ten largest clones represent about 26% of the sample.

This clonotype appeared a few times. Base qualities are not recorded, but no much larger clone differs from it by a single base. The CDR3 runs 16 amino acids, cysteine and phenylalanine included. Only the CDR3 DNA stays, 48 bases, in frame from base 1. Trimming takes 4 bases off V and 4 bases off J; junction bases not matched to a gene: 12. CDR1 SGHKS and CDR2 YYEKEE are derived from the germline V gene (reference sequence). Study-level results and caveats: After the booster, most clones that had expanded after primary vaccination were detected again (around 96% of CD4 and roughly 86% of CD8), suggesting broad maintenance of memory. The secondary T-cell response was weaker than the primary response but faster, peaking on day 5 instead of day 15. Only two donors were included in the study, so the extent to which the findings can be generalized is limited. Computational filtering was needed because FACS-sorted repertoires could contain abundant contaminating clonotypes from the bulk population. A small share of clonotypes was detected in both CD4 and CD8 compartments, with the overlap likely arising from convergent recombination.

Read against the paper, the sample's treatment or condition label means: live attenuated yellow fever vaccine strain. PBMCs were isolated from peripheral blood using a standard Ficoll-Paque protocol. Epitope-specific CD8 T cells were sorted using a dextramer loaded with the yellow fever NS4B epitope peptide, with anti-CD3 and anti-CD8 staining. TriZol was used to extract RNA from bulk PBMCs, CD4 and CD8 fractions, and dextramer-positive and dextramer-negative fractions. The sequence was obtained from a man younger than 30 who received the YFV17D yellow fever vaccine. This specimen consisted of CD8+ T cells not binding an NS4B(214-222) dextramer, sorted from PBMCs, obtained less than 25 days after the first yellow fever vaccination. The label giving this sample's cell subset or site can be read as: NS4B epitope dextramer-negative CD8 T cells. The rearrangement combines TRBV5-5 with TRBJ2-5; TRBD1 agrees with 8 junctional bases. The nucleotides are TGTGCCAGCAGCCCCGGACAGGGCGGATTAGGAGAGACCCAGTACTTC. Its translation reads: CASSPGQGGLGETQYF.